This TCR beta chain originates from a study of monozygotic twins with cystic fibrosis. Turning to the study itself: With about 15 PCR cycles, barcoded libraries came from about 3 micrograms of fragmented DNA. Study outcomes and limitations: Monozygotic CF twins shared more identical nucleotide clonotypes than unrelated patients. Shared CDR3 numbers were not associated with age, concordance or severity.

The CDR3 totals 16 residues. Germline V gives CDR1 LGHNA, CDR2 YSLEER. J gave up 10 bases and V 0 bases, and 12 bases lay outside the gene matches. As concerns this clone: The antigen remains unidentified.

Sequenced by immunoSEQ multiplex PCR; TCRdb stores in-frame clones only, minus some. Here the sample spans roughly 25,000 clones, 91% being singletons. Source material: blood. V is TRBV4-3 and J is TRBJ2-3; TRBD2 agrees at 8 bases. The source of this sequence is a girl aged 2-9 years with cystic fibrosis. This chain's CDR3 is CASSQDSGTGLGSQYF. As DNA, the CDR3 is TGCGCCAGCAGCCAAGATAGCGGGACGGGCCTAGGCTCGCAGTATTTT.